These 29 T cell receptor beta chains were sequenced from one sample in a study of prognosis after radiotherapy for stage I lung cancer. Multiplex PCR, run in two rounds, amplified TCR beta CDR3 from genomic DNA. It was primers specific to each TRBV and TRBJ gene that first-round PCR used. TCRdb re-analysed the multiplex PCR reads in MiXCR, keeping a single row per CDR3 protein. The table records about 59,000 distinct CDR3 sequences, 26% of them present only once. The sample in question was PBMCs, obtained before or after stereotactic body radiation therapy (not recorded which). These receptors all come from a donor over 45 with non-small cell lung cancer.

This clonotype was seen repeatedly, ten times or more. The V gene is TRBV5-4, the J gene TRBJ2-7; possible D gene TRBD1, 6 bases. The CDR3 loop spans 16 amino acids. Trimming left V 2 bases short and J 0 bases short, with 15 bases between. Germline values: CDR1 SGHNT, CDR2 YYREEE (reference sequence). The CDR3: CASSLAFTGTSYEQYF. Here the CDR3 DNA reads TGTGCCAGCAGCTTAGCTTTCACAGGGACCTCCTACGAGCAGTACTTC.

The chain carries TRBV6-2 or TRBV6-3 and TRBJ1-1; TRBD1 is a possible D gene (6 bases). The CDR3 is made up of 13 amino acids. The V end lost 8 bases, the J end lost 4 bases, and 14 bases lay between the germline ends. Germline V gene lookup returns CDR1 MNHEY and CDR2 SVGEGT. The CDR3 nucleotides read TGTGCCAGCCAGAGGGGGGCAGGCACTGAAGCTTTCTTT. Translating it yields CASQRGAGTEAFF.

This clonotype was counted many times. The chain employs TRBV6-2 or TRBV6-3 and TRBJ2-5; 9 bases align to TRBD2. The V gene's germline CDR1 is MNHEY and CDR2 SVGEGT. The CDR3 is made up of 15 amino acids. Losses at the gene ends were 1 base for V and 2 bases for J; bases not matched to a gene: 2. The CDR3 here is CASSYWRGGQETQYF. In DNA, the CDR3 is TGTGCCAGCAGTTACTGGCGGGGGGGTCAAGAGACCCAGTACTTC.

This clonotype was observed many times. CDR3 DNA sequence: TGCAGTGCTAGAGCATCAGGAGCGGGGGGGCCTTACAATGAGCAGTTCTTC. It translates to CSARASGAGGPYNEQFF. The chain recombines TRBV20-1 with TRBJ2-1; 10 bases map to TRBD2. The CDR3 is 17 residues long. CDR1 and CDR2 from the germline V gene are DFQATT and SNEGSKA (reference sequence). Trimming cost V 1 base and J 4 bases; bases outside gene matches: 10.

A word on this clonotype: It may be a read error: a sequence one base away is much more abundant. The chain couples TRBV9 to TRBJ1-1; tentative D call: TRBD1 (6 bases). Per germline, CDR1 SGDLS and CDR2 YYNGEE. There are 15 residues in the CDR3. Deletions cut 4 bases from V and 1 base from J, with 14 bases between. CDR3 region: CASSLHIGGNTEAFF. In nucleotides, the CDR3 is TGTGCCAGCAGCCTACATATAGGGGGGAACACTGAAGCTTTCTTT.

A word on this clonotype: This CDR3 is missing its conserved last phenylalanine or tryptophan, likely due to a read error. V gene TRBV7-6 combines with J gene TRBJ2-5; possibly TRBD2 for D (7 bases). The CDR3 is made up of 15 amino acids. V lost 1 base to trimming and J lost 1 base, with 10 bases between them. In germline, CDR1 is SGHVS, CDR2 FNYEAQ. CDR3 sequence (DNA): TGTGCCAGCAGCTTAGGGGGGGGGCCCCAAGAGACCCAGTACTTG. Translation: CASSLGGGPQETQYL.

The table lists this clonotype with many counts. This rearrangement joins TRBV5-4 to TRBJ2-2; D remains unclear. This CDR3 has 13 amino acids. Trimming removed 0 bases from V and 7 bases from J, with 7 bases in between. Germline V CDR1 and CDR2: SGHNT, YYREEE (reference sequence). CDR3 region: CASSLEANGELFF. In nucleotides, the CDR3 is TGTGCCAGCAGCTTGGAGGCTAACGGGGAGCTGTTTTTT.

This rearrangement joins TRBV15 to TRBJ2-3; perhaps TRBD2 as D (6 bases). CDR3 length: 17 residues. Trimming removed 0 bases at V and 5 bases at J, with 18 bases between. Germline CDR1 LNHNV, CDR2 YYDKDF (reference sequence). The CDR3 DNA reads as TGTGCCACCAGCAGAGAAATAGCGGTCCTGCGGGGAGATACGCAGTATTTT. This codes for CATSREIAVLRGDTQYF.

Concerning this clonotype: This may arise from a read error, as a much more abundant clone is one base away. The CDR3 region is CASSRHGNQPQHF. CDR3 DNA: TGTGCCAGCAGCCGACATGGCAATCAGCCCCAGCATTTT. The chain is built from TRBV6-1 and TRBJ1-5, with D uncertain. Germline V gene data show CDR1 as MNHNS and CDR2 as SASEGT. The CDR3 has 13 residues. Trimming left V 6 bases short and J 2 bases short, with 8 bases between.

With respect to this clonotype: Possible read error: a much larger clone is one base away. The chain couples TRBV18 to TRBJ2-2; maybe TRBD2 (5 bases). This CDR3 spans 13 amino acids. From germline, CDR1 is KGHSH and CDR2 LQKENI. V was clipped by 4 bases and J by 6 bases, with 9 bases between them. In nucleotides, the CDR3 is TGTGCCAGCTCACGGGCGAGGGCCGGGGAGCTGTTTTTT. Protein: CASSRARAGELFF.

This clonotype came up many times. The V call is TRBV3-1, the J call TRBJ1-3; no reliable D call. This CDR3 has 17 residues. CDR1 is LGHDT, CDR2 YNNKEL, per germline (reference sequence). Trimming removed 1 base from V and 0 bases from J, with 13 bases in between. The CDR3 sequence is CASSQGVGFLSGNTIYF. For the CDR3, the DNA is TGTGCCAGCAGCCAAGGAGTAGGCTTTCTCTCTGGAAACACCATATATTTT.

To note about this clonotype: This may come from a read error, since a much larger clone is one base off. V is TRBV5-4 and J is TRBJ2-7, with 10 bases that match TRBD1. Germline loops: CDR1 SGHNT, CDR2 YYREEE (reference sequence). V dropped 4 bases and J dropped 6; count of bases not matched to a gene: 10. The CDR3 length is 15 residues. The CDR3 bases are TGTGCCAGCAGCCCGGAGGGGACAGGGGTGAGCGAGCAGTACTTC. Protein: CASSPEGTGVSEQYF.

As for this clonotype: At one boundary the junction diverges from the germline segment, which might be a read error. This sequence joins TRBV5-1 and TRBJ2-2; D possibly corresponds to TRBD2 (5 bases). CDR1 SGHRS and CDR2 YFSETQ come from the germline V gene. The CDR3 totals 16 residues. CDR3 bases: TGCGCCAGCAGCTGGACCCCGGGAAGAGACACCGGGGAGCTGTTTTTC. Protein sequence: CASSWTPGRDTGELFF.

CDR3: CASRNGQRDSTIHF. The DNA for the CDR3 is TGTGCCAGCAGAAACGGGCAGCGGGATTCAACCATCCACTTT. The V gene is TRBV6-2 or TRBV6-3, the J gene TRBJ1-6; D ambiguous. From germline, CDR1 is MNHEY and CDR2 SVGEGT. Trimming took 6 bases from V and 17 from J, leaving 23 bases between them. The CDR3 runs to 14 residues.

This clonotype was seen many times. This sequence joins TRBV6-2 or TRBV6-3 and TRBJ1-5; D perhaps matches TRBD1 (5 bases). The CDR3 is 14 amino acids. V was trimmed by 6 bases and J by 1 base, leaving 10 bases between them. Germline V gene lookup returns CDR1 MNHEY and CDR2 SVGEGT. In nucleotides, the CDR3 is TGTGCCAGCAGGACAGTCGGCAGCAATCAGCCCCAGCATTTT. Its translation is CASRTVGSNQPQHF.

This clonotype was detected many times. The rearrangement links TRBV6-5 to TRBJ2-7, with a tentative D call TRBD1 (5 bases). The germline V gene has CDR1 MNHEY and CDR2 SVGAGI. V was cut by 4 bases and J by 6 bases, with 16 bases left in between. The CDR3 runs 14 residues. The CDR3: CASSFARAVGEQYF. The CDR3 DNA follows: TGTGCCAGCAGTTTCGCCAGGGCAGTAGGCGAGCAGTACTTC.

The V gene is TRBV29-1, the J gene TRBJ2-4; maybe TRBD1 (6 bases). Between the trimmed V and J ends, which lost 6 bases and 7 bases, there was a span of 13 bases. CDR1 is SQVTM, CDR2 ANQGSEA, per germline. The CDR3 contains 12 residues. The CDR3 nucleotides read TGCAGCGTGAAAATGGGGGCTAACATTCAGTACTTC. Amino acids: CSVKMGANIQYF.

This clonotype was counted at least ten times. The chain joins TRBV9 to TRBJ2-7, with 7 positions matching TRBD1. The CDR3 sequence is 15 residues long. After removal of 4 bases from V and 6 bases from J, the junction contained 13 bases not matched to a gene. From germline, CDR1 is SGDLS and CDR2 YYNGEE. CDR3 protein: CASSPRGQGVSEQYF. CDR3 bases: TGTGCCAGCAGCCCAAGGGGGCAGGGGGTAAGCGAGCAGTACTTC.

This clonotype showed up many times. The chain combines TRBV20-1 with TRBJ1-1; TRBD1 aligns across 8 bases. The CDR3 is 14 residues long. Germline lookup yields CDR1 DFQATT and CDR2 SNEGSKA (reference sequence). The V gene end was trimmed by 5 bases and the J gene end by 9 bases; junction bases not matched to a gene: 14. The CDR3 region has the DNA TGCAGTGCTTCAATCGGACAGGGAAAGCTAAAAGCTTTCTTT. This gives the protein CSASIGQGKLKAFF.

This clonotype has at least ten counts. This chain links TRBV12-3 or TRBV12-4 with TRBJ1-2, with D hard to call. The CDR3 has 13 amino acids. Deletions cut 2 bases from V and 6 bases from J, with 10 bases between. In DNA, the CDR3 is TGTGCCAGCAGTTTAAGGAGGGAAAATGGCTACACCTTC. It codes for CASSLRRENGYTF.

This clonotype occurred many times. The chain carries TRBV6-1 and TRBJ1-1, with D possibly TRBD1 on 6 matching bases. The CDR3 has 17 residues. Germline CDR1 reads MNHNS; CDR2 reads SASEGT. V dropped 2 bases and J dropped 1 base, with 17 bases sitting between them. Written as DNA, the CDR3 is TGTGCCAGCAGTGAACAATTCCCGGGACACAGGAACACTGAAGCTTTCTTT. This codes for CASSEQFPGHRNTEAFF.

This clonotype was detected ten times or more. This chain links TRBV7-9 with TRBJ2-1; D is ambiguous. The germline CDR1 and CDR2 sequences are SEHNR and FQNEAQ (reference sequence). Deletions cut 5 bases from V and 6 bases from J, with 8 bases between. This CDR3 contains 12 residues. The chain's CDR3 is CASSTQRNEQFF. The CDR3 DNA sequence: TGTGCCAGCAGCACGCAGCGCAATGAGCAGTTCTTC.

A remark on this clonotype: The junction and the germline gene differ at one end; a read error may be behind it. The V gene is TRBV6-2 or TRBV6-3, the J gene TRBJ1-6, with 10 positions matching TRBD1. CDR3 length: 17 amino acids. Germline V lookup: CDR1 MNHEY, CDR2 SVGEGT. The CDR3 reads CARRDRGSRNYNSLLNF. CDR3 nucleotides: TGTGCCAGAAGGGACAGGGGTTCCCGGAACTATAATTCACTCCTCAACTTT.

This clonotype was seen at least ten times. The rearrangement uses TRBV29-1 and TRBJ2-1; TRBD1 or TRBD2 may be the D gene (5 bases each). The germline gives CDR1 SQVTM, CDR2 ANQGSEA. The CDR3 has 14 amino acids. Trimming removed 3 bases from V and 6 bases from J, with 15 bases in between. The CDR3 nucleotides are TGCAGCGTTGAGAGGCCGTCAGGGAGCAATGAGCAGTTCTTC. Translating it yields CSVERPSGSNEQFF.

As for this clonotype: A far larger clone lies a single base away; this is likely a read error. The V call is TRBV6-5, the J call TRBJ2-5, with TRBD2 matching over 12 bases. The CDR3 has 17 residues. Germline V lookup: CDR1 MNHEY, CDR2 SVGAGI. The CDR3 region is CASSHSLLAGGGETQYF. The CDR3 DNA sequence: TGTGCCAGCAGTCACTCCCTTCTAGCGGGGGGGGGAGAGACCCAGTACTTC.

This clonotype was found many times. The V call is TRBV7-2, the J call TRBJ2-1; TRBD1 is a possible D gene (6 bases). This CDR3 has 13 residues. V lost 3 bases and J 7 bases, leaving 10 bases between the germline ends. Germline loops: CDR1 SGHTA, CDR2 FQGNSA. CDR3 protein: CASSFPGVNEQFF. In nucleotides, the CDR3 is TGTGCCAGCAGCTTTCCAGGGGTGAATGAGCAGTTCTTC.

This clonotype has at least ten counts. This chain links TRBV3-1 with TRBJ2-3; weak D call: TRBD1 (5 bases). The V and J ends lost 10 bases and 0 bases respectively, with 17 bases between them. Germline V lookup: CDR1 LGHDT, CDR2 YNNKEL (reference sequence). CDR3 length equals 15 residues. The CDR3 region has the DNA TGTGCCACTTCACAAAGGGGTGCTAGCACAGATACGCAGTATTTT. Translated, it gives CATSQRGASTDTQYF.

As for this clonotype: The junction does not match germline at one end; this may be a read error. The chain links TRBV11-2 to TRBJ2-7, with 11 bases lining up with TRBD1. The germline gives CDR1 SGHAT, CDR2 FQNNGV. The CDR3 totals 19 residues. In DNA, the CDR3 is TGTGCCAGCAGCTTAGGTGCCGGCCACGGGACAGGGGGAGGCTACGAGAAGTACTTC. Translation: CASSLGAGHGTGGGYEKYF.

This clonotype was counted many times. The chain combines TRBV15 with TRBJ2-1; D unresolved. This CDR3 comprises 14 residues. Per germline, CDR1 LNHNV and CDR2 YYDKDF (reference sequence). The V end lost 1 base, the J end lost 10 bases, and 14 bases lay between the germline ends. The CDR3 nucleotides read TGTGCCACCAGCAGAGTGGGGAACCTGGGCGAGCAGTTCTTC. Translating it yields CATSRVGNLGEQFF.